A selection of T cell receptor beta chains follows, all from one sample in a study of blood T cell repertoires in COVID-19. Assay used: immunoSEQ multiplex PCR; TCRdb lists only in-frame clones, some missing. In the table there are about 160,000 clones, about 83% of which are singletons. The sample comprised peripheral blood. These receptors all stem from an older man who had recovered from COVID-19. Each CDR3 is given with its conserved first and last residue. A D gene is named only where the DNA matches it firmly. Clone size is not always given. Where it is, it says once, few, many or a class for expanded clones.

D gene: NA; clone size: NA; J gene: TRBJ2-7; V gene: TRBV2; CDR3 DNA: TGTGCCAGCAGCCAAGACAGAAACGAGCAGTACTTC; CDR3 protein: CASSQDRNEQYF
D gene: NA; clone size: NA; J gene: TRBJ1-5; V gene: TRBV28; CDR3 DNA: TGTGCCAGCAGGCCGGGGGGGCGCGATCTCCAGCCCCAGCATTTT; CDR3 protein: CASRPGGRDLQPQHF
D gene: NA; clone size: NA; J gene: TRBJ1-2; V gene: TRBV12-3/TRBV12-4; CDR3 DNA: TGTGCCAGCAGTTTCCGGGGTGGCTACACCTTC; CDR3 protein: CASSFRGGYTF
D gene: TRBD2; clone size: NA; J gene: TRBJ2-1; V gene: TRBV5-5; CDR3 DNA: TGTGCCAGCAGCGCCGGGACTAGCGGGAGGCTGAGCCATGAGCAGTTCTTC; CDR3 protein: CASSAGTSGRLSHEQFF
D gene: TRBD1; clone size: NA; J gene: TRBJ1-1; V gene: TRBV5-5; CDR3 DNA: TGTGCCAGCAGCTTGGGAGACAGGGGCGGAGCTTTCTTT; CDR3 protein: CASSLGDRGGAFF
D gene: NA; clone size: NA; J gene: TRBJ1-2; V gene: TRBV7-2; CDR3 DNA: TGTGCCAGCAGCTCATCGGGACTCCCTGCCTATGGCTACACCTTC; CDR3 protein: CASSSSGLPAYGYTF
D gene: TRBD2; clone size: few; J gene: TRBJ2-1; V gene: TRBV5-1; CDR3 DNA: TGCGCCAGCAGCTCTACTAGCGGGAGTTACAATGAGCAGTTCTTC; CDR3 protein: CASSSTSGSYNEQFF
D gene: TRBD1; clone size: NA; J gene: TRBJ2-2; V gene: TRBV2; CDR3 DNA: TGTGCCAGCAGGGGGACAGGGGGCACCGGGGAGCTGTTTTTT; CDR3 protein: CASRGTGGTGELFF
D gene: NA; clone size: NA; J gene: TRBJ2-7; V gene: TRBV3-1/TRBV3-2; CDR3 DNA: TGTGCCAGCAGCCGTGGCGCGGTCACCTACGAGCAGTACTTC; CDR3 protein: CASSRGAVTYEQYF
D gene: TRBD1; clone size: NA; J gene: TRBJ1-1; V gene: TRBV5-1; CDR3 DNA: TGCGCCAGCAGATTAACCGGGACAGAGAACACTGAAGCTTTCTTT; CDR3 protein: CASRLTGTENTEAFF
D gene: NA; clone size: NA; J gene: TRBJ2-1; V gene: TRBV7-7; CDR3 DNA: TGTGCTAGCAGCTTACGATCCGAGTCCTACAATGAGCAGTTCTTC; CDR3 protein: CASSLRSESYNEQFF
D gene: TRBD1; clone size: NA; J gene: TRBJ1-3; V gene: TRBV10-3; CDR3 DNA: TGTGCCATCTCGACAGGGGGCCTTACAAACACCATATATTTT; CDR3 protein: CAISTGGLTNTIYF
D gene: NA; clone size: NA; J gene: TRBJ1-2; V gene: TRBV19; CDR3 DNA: TGTGCCAGTACCAGGACAGTGAAGACTAACTATGGCTACACCTTC; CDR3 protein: CASTRTVKTNYGYTF
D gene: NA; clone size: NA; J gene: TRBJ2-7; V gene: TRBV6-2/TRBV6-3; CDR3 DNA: TGTGCCAGCAGCCGTCAGAAAAACACCCCCTACGAGCAGTACTTC; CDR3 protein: CASSRQKNTPYEQYF
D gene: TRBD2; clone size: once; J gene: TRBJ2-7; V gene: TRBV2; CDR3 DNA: TGTGCCAGCAGACCTGGGACTAGCGCGAGCTACGAGCAGTACTTC; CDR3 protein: CASRPGTSASYEQYF
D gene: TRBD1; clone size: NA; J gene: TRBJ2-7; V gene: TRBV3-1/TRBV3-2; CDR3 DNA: TGTGCCAGCAGCCCGGACAGGGGATCCTACGAGCAGTACTTC; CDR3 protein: CASSPDRGSYEQYF
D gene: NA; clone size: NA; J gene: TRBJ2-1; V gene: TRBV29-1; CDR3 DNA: TGCAGCGCCTCGGACAGCCGCTACAATGAGCAGTTCTTC; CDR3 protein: CSASDSRYNEQFF